This TCR beta chain originates from a study of cytomegalovirus exposure and HLA in healthy donors. Study outcomes and limitations: In an earlier analysis, in some 500 donors, most V segments appeared productive either ~90% or ~30% of the time.

PCR used 60 Vbeta primers and 13 Jbeta primers. Per the original data handling: A later analysis tallied 75 million to 80 million unique TCR beta chains, about 11 million of them shared. Here immunoSEQ multiplex PCR was the method, and the copy in TCRdb shows in-frame clones only, minus some. Clonal size and the V and J genes are those of that table, whereas D and trimming came from the DNA. The table records about 82,000 clones, over 75% of them present only once. Trimming shortened V by 1 base and J by 3 bases, and 7 bases separated the two germline ends. The germline gives CDR1 SGHVS, CDR2 FNYEAQ. The CDR3 spans 13 residues. The sample holds a few counts of this clone. As yet, its antigen is unknown.

The V call is TRBV7-6, the J call TRBJ2-7; no clear D. The source material was PBMCs. The TCR originated in a man between 50 and 59 years old in good health and CMV-seronegative. The CDR3 bases are TGTGCCAGCAGCTTAGGACACCTCTACGAGCAGTACTTC. Protein sequence: CASSLGHLYEQYF.